This T cell receptor (beta chain) was identified during a study of T-cell reconstitution after alpha-beta-depleted transplantation in children. The TCRbeta library was prepared with unique molecular identifiers. TCRdb re-analysed the PCR reads in MiXCR, keeping a single row per CDR3 protein. Of 300,000 to 400,000 distinct CDR3 sequences in the sample, about 14% were seen once. This clonotype was observed at least ten times. Sequences were derived from PBMCs, sampled from the stem cell graft. The receptor's source is a human donor who donated a stem cell graft to a child with Fanconi anemia.

CDR3 DNA sequence: TGTGCCATCAGTGAGTCGCCGACCACAGATACGCAGTATTTT. Its translation: CAISESPTTDTQYF. The chain uses TRBV10-3 and TRBJ2-3; no reliable D call. This CDR3 region has 14 residues. The V end was cut by 0 bases, the J end by 2 bases, with 6 bases between. Looked up from germline, CDR1 is ENHRY and CDR2 is SYGVKD.